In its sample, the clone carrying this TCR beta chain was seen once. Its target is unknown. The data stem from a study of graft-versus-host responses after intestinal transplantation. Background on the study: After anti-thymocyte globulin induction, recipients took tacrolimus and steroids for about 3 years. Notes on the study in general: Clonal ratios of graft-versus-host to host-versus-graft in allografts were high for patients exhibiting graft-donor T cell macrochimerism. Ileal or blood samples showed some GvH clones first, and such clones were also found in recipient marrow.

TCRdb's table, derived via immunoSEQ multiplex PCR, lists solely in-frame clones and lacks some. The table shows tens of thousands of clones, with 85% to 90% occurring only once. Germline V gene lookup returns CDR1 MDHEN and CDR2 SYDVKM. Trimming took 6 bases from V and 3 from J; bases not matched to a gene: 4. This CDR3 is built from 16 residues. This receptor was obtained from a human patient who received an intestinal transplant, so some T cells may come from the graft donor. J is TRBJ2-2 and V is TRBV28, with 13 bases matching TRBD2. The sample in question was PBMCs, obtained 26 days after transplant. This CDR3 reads CASSLTSGGYTGELFF. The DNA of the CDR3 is TGTGCCAGCAGCCTGACTAGCGGGGGGTACACCGGGGAGCTGTTTTTT.